This T cell receptor beta chain was found in a study of naive and memory T cell subsets (dated by TCRdb to the late 2010s). Looking at the study overall: Sorted naive and memory T cell subsets from peripheral blood were analyzed in the study using a UMI-based, open-source pipeline for TCR alpha and beta sequencing. RNA was DNase-treated and reverse transcribed with TCR constant-region primers, mostly using SuperScript III. IgG serology results and the functional CMV T cell responses were in complete agreement. What the study reported, not specific to this receptor: TCR abundance followed a power law whose exponent differed between naive and memory subsets but was consistent across the three individuals. In both CD4 and CD8 cells, going from naive through CM, EM and EMRA, the Gini index went up while Shannon and inverse Simpson diversity went down. RNA-based TCR counts may be affected by expression changes linked to T cell activation and differentiation. No ground truth was available to validate the repertoire findings for the naive and memory subsets. A few larger clonotypes were present in naive repertoires, particularly the CD8 repertoires, and these clonotypes were possibly memory cells re-expressing CD45RA. Following error correction, more than 95% of naive TCR sequences occurred only once, which made naive abundance distributions much steeper than those of memory subsets. A clonotype was defined as a single alpha or beta chain sequence rather than as a paired alpha/beta receptor.

Note on this clonotype: It lacks a known antigen. No clone much larger than this one lies a single base away; base qualities are absent.

The library was generated by UMI-ligation and nested PCR. The beta constant-region primer consisted of an equimolar mixture of two oligonucleotides that together covered TRBC1 and TRBC2. The ligated cDNA went through four rounds of PCR with nested alpha and beta constant-region primers together with the SP2 primer. A single-stranded oligonucleotide containing the SP2 primer and a 12-nucleotide UMI was joined to the 3' end of the cDNA by T4 RNA ligase 1. The ligation reaction was kept at 16 degrees C for roughly 18-25 hours. PCR2 was typically performed as a SYBR Green qPCR and was stopped at a predetermined threshold so that over-amplification was prevented. Agencourt AMPure XP magnetic beads were used for all purifications after the first. Libraries were quantified by Qubit and checked on a TapeStation, where a main peak was expected near 650 bp. Pooled libraries were sequenced on an Illumina MiSeq with v2 2x251 paired-end kits, typically giving roughly 1-2.3 million reads per sample. Each sample's library went into the pool at roughly 4 nM, and about 5-7.5% PhiX was added to help with cluster recognition. The source study handled its data this way. Using tag matching that tolerated one base-pair mismatch, Decombinator assigned V and J genes to FASTQ reads that had been processed by Demultiplexor. Collapsinator relied on UMIs to fix sequencing errors as well as frequency errors caused by PCR heterogeneity. CDR3Translator translated TCRs and extracted CDR3s from the conserved cysteine to the FGXG phenylalanine, flagging non-productive sequences. Gini, Shannon entropy and inverse Simpson indices were calculated on repertoires subsampled to equal numbers of UMI-defined TCRs. Clonotype abundance distributions were fitted to a power law by maximum likelihood within the linear range. Similar UMI counts, unique TCR numbers and clonal distributions were obtained with the pipeline and with MIGEC on one naive CD8 sample. In one analysis, naive TCRs that were also found in any memory subset of the same donor were excluded from the naive repertoire. The repertoires were searched for 7,322 CMV-associated CDR3 sequences that had been compiled from VDJdb and a published dataset. TCRdb trimmed the raw reads at Q25, called clones with MiXCR and kept productive beta chains. Entries are consolidated by CDR3 protein sequence, retaining the most common genes and DNA. Clone size and V and J calls follow TCRdb, not the original study. The sample contains 80,000 to 95,000 distinct CDR3 sequences, about 8.2% of them found a single time. The ten largest make up approximately 1.1% of the sample.

Inclusive of the bounding cysteine and phenylalanine, the CDR3 is 14 residues long. Left in the record is the CDR3 DNA by itself, 42 bases read in frame from the first base. V is trimmed back by 6 bases and J by 6 bases, and the junction contains 8 bases that no gene match accounts for. Sequences ENHRY (CDR1) and SYGVKD (CDR2) are obtained from the germline V gene. Separate amplification of TCR alpha and beta chain libraries was performed from the second PCR step onward. The CMV status of each donor was determined by measuring IFNgamma production from CD4+ T cells after fresh PBMCs had been stimulated overnight with CMV viral lysate. Using Miltenyi beads, CD4 T cells were first positively selected, and CD8 T cells were then positively selected from the CD4-negative fraction. Cells were stained for CD3, CD4, CD8, CD45RA, CD27 and a live/dead dye and were sorted on a BD Aria II into four subsets based on CD45RA and CD27. A few healthy volunteers provided blood, and the blood of each volunteer was split into CD4 and CD8 T cells and then into four differentiation subsets. Approximately 120 ml of peripheral blood was taken from each donor, and PBMC were separated by density-gradient centrifugation on Ficoll-Paque PLUS. Sorted cells were lysed in RLT buffer, after which RNA was extracted using a Qiagen RNeasy kit and stored at -80 degrees C.

This receptor was obtained from a human donor in good health. The V gene is TRBV10-3 and the J gene is TRBJ2-3, with 8 bases in between that match TRBD1. The sample was naive CD8+ T cells from blood. The cell subset or site tag for this specimen amounts to: naive T cells, CD45RA high CD27+. CDR3 region: CAIRGQGARDTQYF. The bases read TGTGCCATCAGGGGGCAGGGGGCACGGGATACGCAGTATTTT.